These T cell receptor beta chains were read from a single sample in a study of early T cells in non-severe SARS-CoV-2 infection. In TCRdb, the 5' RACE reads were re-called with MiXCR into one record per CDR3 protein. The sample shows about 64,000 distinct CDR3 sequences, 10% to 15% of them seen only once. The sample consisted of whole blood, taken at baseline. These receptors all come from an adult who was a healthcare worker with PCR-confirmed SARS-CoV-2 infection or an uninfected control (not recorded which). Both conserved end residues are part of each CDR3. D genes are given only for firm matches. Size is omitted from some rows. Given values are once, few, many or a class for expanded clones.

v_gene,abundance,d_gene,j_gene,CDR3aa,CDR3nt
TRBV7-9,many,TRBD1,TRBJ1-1,CASSTTGATEAFF,TGTGCCAGCAGTACGACAGGGGCGACTGAAGCTTTCTTT
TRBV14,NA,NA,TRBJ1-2,CASSQDRAISYGYTF,TGTGCCAGCAGCCAAGATCGGGCGATTTCCTATGGCTACACCTTC
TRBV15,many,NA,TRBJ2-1,CATSSSPERGEQFF,TGTGCCACCAGCAGTTCACCCGAAAGGGGTGAGCAGTTCTTC
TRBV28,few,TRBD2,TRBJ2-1,CASSPRGLAGGSSFYNEQFF,TGTGCCAGCAGCCCCCGGGGACTAGCGGGGGGTTCGTCCTTCTACAATGAGCAGTTCTTC
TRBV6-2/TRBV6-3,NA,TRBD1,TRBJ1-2,CASLRKGADYGYTF,TGTGCCAGCCTTCGGAAGGGGGCGGACTATGGCTACACCTTC
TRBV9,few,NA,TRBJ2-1,CASSVATAYNEQFF,TGTGCCAGCAGCGTAGCTACTGCGTACAATGAGCAGTTCTTC
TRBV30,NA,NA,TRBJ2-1,CAWSVLARLRSEQFF,TGTGCCTGGAGTGTACTGGCTAGGCTGAGGAGTGAGCAGTTCTTC
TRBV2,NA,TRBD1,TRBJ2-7,CASSGLRGTGEQYF,TGTGCCAGCAGTGGTCTCAGGGGGACGGGCGAGCAGTACTTC
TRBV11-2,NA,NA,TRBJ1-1,CASSLEGPPTEAFF,TGTGCCAGCAGCTTAGAAGGACCGCCCACTGAAGCTTTCTTT
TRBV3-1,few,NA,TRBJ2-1,CASSQDQVINEQFF,TGTGCCAGCAGCCAAGATCAGGTGATCAATGAGCAGTTCTTC
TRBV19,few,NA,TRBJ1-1,CASARNTEAFF,TGTGCCAGTGCAAGGAACACTGAAGCTTTCTTT
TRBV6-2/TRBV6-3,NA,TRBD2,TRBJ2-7,CASSYGLAGDEQYF,TGTGCCAGCAGTTATGGACTAGCGGGGGACGAGCAGTACTTC
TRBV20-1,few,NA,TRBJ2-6,CSAPPVSSGANVLTF,TGCAGTGCTCCCCCGGTCAGCTCTGGGGCCAACGTCCTGACTTTC
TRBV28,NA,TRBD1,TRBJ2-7,CASTSDRAPRREYF,TGTGCCAGCACCTCCGACAGGGCCCCTCGACGAGAGTACTTC
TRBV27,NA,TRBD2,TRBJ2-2,CATTTGGRINTGELFF,TGTGCCACCACCACGGGGGGGAGGATTAACACCGGGGAGCTGTTTTTT
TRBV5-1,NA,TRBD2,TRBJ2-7,CASSPGLAGSYEQYF,TGCGCCAGCAGCCCAGGACTAGCGGGGTCCTACGAGCAGTACTTC
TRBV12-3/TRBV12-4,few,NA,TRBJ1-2,CASSVTGSYGYTF,TGTGCCAGCAGCGTAACAGGGTCGTATGGCTACACCTTC
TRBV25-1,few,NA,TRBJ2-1,CASSESGPLTSSGNEQFF,TGTGCCAGCAGTGAATCCGGCCCCTTGACTAGTTCGGGCAATGAGCAGTTCTTC
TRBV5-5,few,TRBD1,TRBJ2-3,CASSRTGTTDTQYF,TGTGCCAGCAGCCGGACAGGGACCACAGATACGCAGTATTTT
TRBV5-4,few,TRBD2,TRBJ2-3,CASSPLAGEDTQYF,TGTGCCAGCAGCCCACTAGCGGGAGAAGATACGCAGTATTTT
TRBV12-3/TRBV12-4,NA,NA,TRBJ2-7,CASSLRGYHEQYF,TGTGCCAGCAGTTTAAGGGGTTACCACGAGCAGTACTTC
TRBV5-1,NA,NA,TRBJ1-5,CASSLEPGPQPQHF,TGCGCCAGCAGCTTGGAGCCAGGTCCCCAGCCCCAGCATTTT
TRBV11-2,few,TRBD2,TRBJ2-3,CASSFGLAAADTQYF,TGTGCCAGCAGCTTCGGACTAGCGGCGGCAGATACGCAGTATTTT
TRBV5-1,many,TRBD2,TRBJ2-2,CASREREYTGELFF,TGCGCCAGCAGGGAGCGGGAGTACACCGGGGAGCTGTTTTTT
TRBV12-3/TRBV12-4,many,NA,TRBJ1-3,CASSFARLSGNTIYF,TGTGCCAGCAGTTTTGCCAGGCTCTCTGGAAACACCATATATTTT
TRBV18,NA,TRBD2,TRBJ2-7,CASSPPTSGRLYEQYF,TGTGCCAGCTCACCACCGACTAGCGGGAGACTCTACGAGCAGTACTTC
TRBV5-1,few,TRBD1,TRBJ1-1,CASSRGTGGITEAFF,TGCGCCAGCAGCCGCGGGACAGGGGGCATCACTGAAGCTTTCTTT
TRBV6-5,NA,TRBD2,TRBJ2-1,CASGLAERNEQFF,TGTGCCAGCGGACTAGCGGAGCGCAATGAGCAGTTCTTC
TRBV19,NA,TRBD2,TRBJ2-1,CASSHSGLAVPNEQFF,TGTGCCAGTAGTCACTCGGGACTAGCGGTACCAAATGAGCAGTTCTTC
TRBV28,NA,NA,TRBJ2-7,CASSLNQYEQYF,TGTGCCAGCAGTTTAAATCAGTACGAGCAGTACTTC
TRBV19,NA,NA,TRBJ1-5,CASSGTGVSNQPQHF,TGTGCCAGTAGTGGAACAGGAGTTAGCAATCAGCCCCAGCATTTT
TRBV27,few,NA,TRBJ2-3,CASSFLGTSTDTQYF,TGTGCCAGCAGTTTTCTGGGGACTAGCACAGATACGCAGTATTTT
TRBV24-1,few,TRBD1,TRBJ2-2,CATSDNRGTNTGELFF,TGTGCCACCAGTGACAACAGGGGGACGAACACCGGGGAGCTGTTTTTT
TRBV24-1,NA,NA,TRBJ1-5,CATSDGGQPQHF,TGTGCCACCAGTGATGGGGGCCAGCCCCAGCATTTT
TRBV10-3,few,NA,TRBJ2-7,CAIRGTATSYEQYF,TGTGCCATCAGGGGGACGGCAACCTCCTACGAGCAGTACTTC